The 23 T cell receptor beta chains presented below share a single source sample, sequenced in a study of T-cell reconstitution after alpha-beta-depleted transplantation in children (dated by TCRdb to 2016 to 2017). Library prep was done by PCR. Sequencing relied on an Illumina HiSeq 2500. To normalize quantification of the TCRbeta repertoire, the TCR libraries were built with molecular barcoding that relied on unique molecular identifiers. TCRdb passed the public sequencing reads through fastp at Q25 and MiXCR, retaining productive beta sequences. Each CDR3 protein gets just one entry, which takes the most common genes and DNA from the rows behind it. Recorded for this sample are approximately 200,000 distinct CDR3 sequences; roughly 15% of them occurred a single time. The ten largest clones represent roughly 13% of the sample. Source: PBMCs from the stem cell graft donor, taken from the stem cell graft. The receptors stem from a human donor who donated a stem cell graft to a child with acute lymphoblastic leukemia.

There are many counts of this clonotype. The CDR3 DNA reads as TGTGCCAGCAGAATCGACGACAGGGCAGGTTCACCCCTCCACTTT. Residues: CASRIDDRAGSPLHF. The chain recombines TRBV6-1 with TRBJ1-6; 7 nucleotides match TRBD1. V lost 6 bases, J lost 9 bases, and 11 bases stayed unmatched. In germline, CDR1 is MNHNS, CDR2 SASEGT. CDR3 length: 15 amino acids.

This clonotype was observed at least ten times. The chain recombines TRBV12-3 or TRBV12-4 with TRBJ1-4; a possible D gene is TRBD1 (5 bases). The CDR3 is 14 amino acids. Trimming took off 3 bases at V and 7 bases at J, with 12 bases between the two ends. CDR3 amino acids: CASSFEGDSEKLFF. The CDR3 DNA follows: TGTGCCAGCAGTTTCGAAGGGGATAGTGAAAAACTGTTTTTT.

This clonotype was counted many times. One end of the junction fails to match germline, which may point to a read error. The DNA for the CDR3 is TGTGCCAGCAGCTCCAGGGGTAGAGAGACCCAGTACTTC. Protein: CASSSRGRETQYF. The chain carries TRBV5-1 and TRBJ2-5; D is perhaps TRBD1 (6 bases). This CDR3 is 13 amino acids long. Germline CDR1 reads SGHRS; CDR2 reads YFSETQ.

Ten or more counts support this clonotype. J is TRBJ2-5 and V is TRBV6-5; 7 bases are shared with TRBD2. The CDR3 totals 16 residues. The V and J ends lost 3 bases and 2 bases, in that order; junction bases with no gene match: 9. The germline V gene encodes CDR1 MNHEY and CDR2 SVGAGI. CDR3 nucleotide sequence: TGTGCCAGCAGTTATGGGCTAGCGGAGACTCAAGAGACCCAGTACTTC. This encodes CASSYGLAETQETQYF.

This clonotype was seen ten or more times. This chain uses TRBV5-1 with TRBJ2-3, with 8 bases fitting TRBD2. V gave up 4 bases and J gave up 4 bases; unmatched junction bases: 5. Germline lookup yields CDR1 SGHRS and CDR2 YFSETQ. The CDR3 is made up of 14 amino acids. Here the CDR3 reads CASSLGLVPDTQYF. DNA for the CDR3: TGCGCCAGCAGCCTGGGACTAGTCCCAGATACGCAGTATTTT.

This clonotype was seen many times. V usage is TRBV12-3 or TRBV12-4 and J usage is TRBJ2-1; D is unclear. The CDR3 covers 15 residues. V lost 6 bases and J lost 6, with 18 bases in between. The CDR3: CASSFPTHSLNEQFF. The DNA for the CDR3 is TGTGCCAGCAGCTTCCCGACGCATTCCCTCAATGAGCAGTTCTTC.

The J gene is TRBJ2-2, the V gene TRBV5-1, with 16 nucleotides matching TRBD2. Germline trimming cut 2 bases from V and 4 bases from J; bases unmatched to any gene: 8. Germline CDR1 SGHRS, CDR2 YFSETQ. The CDR3 contains 19 residues. CDR3 loop: CASSFPGLAGGPSTGELFF. The CDR3 DNA reads as TGCGCCAGCAGCTTCCCGGGACTAGCGGGAGGGCCGAGCACCGGGGAGCTGTTTTTT.

The chain couples TRBV12-5 to TRBJ2-3; 7 bases match TRBD2. From germline, CDR1 is LGHNT and CDR2 FRNRAP. The CDR3 is 17 amino acids. V shed 2 bases, J shed 2 bases, and the junction held 10 bases outside the gene matches. In DNA form, the CDR3 reads TGTGCTAGTGGTTTGACTCCCGATGGGGACTACACAGATACGCAGTATTTT. Protein: CASGLTPDGDYTDTQYF.

This clonotype was seen repeatedly, ten times or more. The V and J genes are TRBV5-1 and TRBJ2-1; a weak D match, TRBD1 (7 bases). This CDR3 is 15 amino acids long. The germline V gene has CDR1 SGHRS and CDR2 YFSETQ. V shed 1 base and J shed 5 bases, with 13 bases lying between them. DNA of the CDR3: TGCGCCAGCAGCTTGATCAGGGGGGTAAACAATGAGCAGTTCTTC. Translation gives CASSLIRGVNNEQFF.

This clonotype came up many times. This rearrangement joins TRBV5-6 to TRBJ1-1; unclear D gene. V lost 3 bases and J 10 bases, leaving 10 bases between the germline ends. CDR1 is SGHDT and CDR2 is YYEEEE in the germline V gene. The CDR3 is 11 residues long. The CDR3 loop is CASSSNYGAFF. The CDR3 coding sequence is TGTGCCAGCAGCTCAAATTACGGAGCTTTCTTT. Using reference TRBV5-6 and TRBJ1-1 for the parts outside the CDR3, the full variable domain is DAGVTQSPTHLIKTRGQQVTLRCSPKSGHDTVSWYQQALGQGPQFIFQYYEEEERQRGNFPDRFSGHQFPNYSSELNVNALLLGDSALYLCASSSNYGAFFGQGTRLTVV.

The CDR3, as DNA: TGTGCCAGCAGCCTCCCCGCAGGGAGTTCACCCCTCCACTTT. It is translated as CASSLPAGSSPLHF. This chain uses TRBV12-3 or TRBV12-4 with TRBJ1-6, with a weak D call TRBD1 (5 bases). The V and J ends lost 6 bases and 9 bases respectively, with 15 bases between them. The CDR3 length is 14 residues.

This clonotype was seen at least ten times. The chain couples TRBV27 to TRBJ2-3, with 9 bases lining up with TRBD2. The CDR3 is made up of 16 amino acids. The germline V gene has CDR1 MNHEY and CDR2 SMNVEV (reference sequence). V was clipped by 3 bases and J by 0 bases; unmatched bases: 4. The CDR3 bases are TGTGCCAGCAGTTTGTCTAGCGGGATGAGCACAGATACGCAGTATTTT. This translates into CASSLSSGMSTDTQYF.

This clonotype was seen at least ten times. The chain carries TRBV20-1 and TRBJ2-1; D is unresolved. With 2 bases removed from V and 0 bases from J, the gap between germline ends came to 11 bases. The CDR3 sequence is 15 residues long. The V gene's germline CDR1 is DFQATT and CDR2 SNEGSKA (reference sequence). CDR3 nucleotide sequence: TGCAGTGCTAGAAGGGCCCATAGCTCCTACAATGAGCAGTTCTTC. Amino acid sequence: CSARRAHSSYNEQFF.

This clonotype has ten or more counts. The J gene is TRBJ2-7, the V gene TRBV12-3 or TRBV12-4; TRBD1 or TRBD2 may be the D gene (6 bases each). This CDR3 contains 14 residues. Deletions cut 6 bases from V and 3 bases from J, with 15 bases between. The CDR3: CASRSQGGGYEQYF. CDR3 sequence (DNA): TGTGCCAGCAGATCACAGGGAGGAGGCTACGAGCAGTACTTC.

This clonotype came up many times. The gene calls are TRBV29-1 and TRBJ2-1; D could derive from TRBD1 or TRBD2 (5 bases each). V was clipped by 4 bases and J by 12 bases, with 13 bases between them. The germline V gene has CDR1 SQVTM and CDR2 ANQGSEA. CDR3 length: 11 amino acids. CDR3 protein: CSVGPGTGQFF. CDR3 nucleotide sequence: TGCAGCGTTGGCCCCGGGACGGGGCAGTTCTTC.

The table lists this clonotype with many counts. The rearrangement links TRBV6-5 to TRBJ1-1, with 9 nucleotides matching TRBD1. V lost 6 bases to trimming and J lost 5 bases; unmatched junction nucleotides: 4. Germline V gene lookup returns CDR1 MNHEY and CDR2 SVGAGI. This CDR3 is 13 amino acids long. In DNA, the CDR3 is TGTGCCAGCAGGCGACAGGGGGATACTGAAGCTTTCTTT. Amino acids: CASRRQGDTEAFF.

At least ten counts were recorded for this clonotype. This rearrangement joins TRBV5-5 to TRBJ2-2; 8 nucleotides agree with TRBD2. Germline loops: CDR1 SGHKS, CDR2 YYEKEE (reference sequence). V was clipped by 3 bases and J by 3 bases; unmatched bases: 13. The CDR3 spans 18 residues. The CDR3, as DNA: TGTGCCAGCAGCTACCCAACGGGGGGGAACCCGTACACCGGGGAGCTGTTTTTT. Translating gives CASSYPTGGNPYTGELFF.

Ten or more counts support this clonotype. V usage is TRBV3-1 and J usage is TRBJ2-7; no definite D call. This CDR3 region has 13 residues. Trimming took 4 bases from V and 1 from J, leaving 8 bases between them. Germline lookup yields CDR1 LGHDT and CDR2 YNNKEL (reference sequence). CDR3 in DNA: TGTGCCAGCAGCCGCGGACCTTCCTACGAGCAGTACTTC. This gives the protein CASSRGPSYEQYF.

This clonotype was counted at least ten times. The genes are TRBV7-8 and TRBJ1-2; D ambiguous. Trimming left V 5 bases short and J 6 bases short, with 19 bases between. The CDR3 sequence is 15 residues long. Germline V CDR1 and CDR2: SGHVS, FQNEAQ. This CDR3 reads CASSLKRTIRDGYTF. CDR3 DNA sequence: TGTGCCAGCAGCCTAAAGAGGACGATCCGCGATGGCTACACCTTC. Variable domain in full (rest from reference TRBV7-8 and TRBJ1-2): GAGVSQSPRYKVAKRGQDVALRCDPISGHVSLFWYQQALGQGPEFLTYFQNEAQLDKSGLPSDRFFAERPEGSVSTLKIQRTQQEDSAVYLCASSLKRTIRDGYTFGSGTRLTVV.

The V gene is TRBV12-5, the J gene TRBJ2-7; TRBD2 agrees at 14 bases. CDR3 length equals 19 residues. V lost 0 bases, J lost 2 bases, and 9 bases stayed unmatched. CDR1 is LGHNT, CDR2 FRNRAP, per germline. The CDR3 DNA is TGTGCTAGTGGTTTGGTCCCACCGGGACTAGCGGGAGCCGCCTACGAGCAGTACTTC. This sequence encodes CASGLVPPGLAGAAYEQYF.

This clonotype was seen ten or more times. The V and J genes are TRBV20-1 and TRBJ2-3, with 8 bases lining up with TRBD2. The CDR3 consists of 14 residues. CDR1 DFQATT and CDR2 SNEGSKA come from the germline V gene (reference sequence). The V and J ends lost 6 bases and 7 bases, in that order; junction bases with no gene match: 12. CDR3 nucleotide sequence: TGCAGTGCGCCATTGAACGGGAGGGATAATACGCAGTATTTT. Its protein product is CSAPLNGRDNTQYF.

This clonotype was recorded at least ten times. The V call is TRBV3-1, the J call TRBJ2-3; D remains ambiguous. Germline V gene lookup returns CDR1 LGHDT and CDR2 YNNKEL (reference sequence). V lost 4 bases to trimming and J lost 5 bases, with 7 bases between them. The CDR3 runs to 12 residues. The CDR3 DNA sequence: TGTGCCAGCAGCCGGGTGAGAGATACGCAGTATTTT. This translates into CASSRVRDTQYF.

This clonotype was observed at least ten times. The chain combines TRBV27 with TRBJ1-1; D possibly corresponds to TRBD1 (5 bases). From germline, CDR1 is MNHEY and CDR2 SMNVEV (reference sequence). Trimming took 4 bases from V and 1 from J, leaving 13 bases between them. The CDR3 totals 15 residues. CDR3 sequence (DNA): TGTGCCAGCAGTTCGGCTTACAGGTCGAACACTGAAGCTTTCTTT. Amino acids: CASSSAYRSNTEAFF.